This record concerns one T cell receptor beta chain sequence. A single record per CDR3 protein comes from TCRdb applying MiXCR to the PCR reads. The table records about 21,000 distinct CDR3 sequences, 40% to 50% of them present only once. This specimen belongs to a study of tumor-infiltrating lymphocytes in oesophageal squamous cell carcinoma. The V end was cut by 1 base, the J end by 8 bases, with 18 bases between. CDR1 is SNHLY, CDR2 FYNNEI, per germline. The CDR3 contains 16 residues. J is TRBJ1-5 and V is TRBV2; tentatively, D is TRBD1 (6 bases). The sample comprised normal esophageal tissue next to the tumor. The receptor was derived from a male donor with esophageal squamous cell carcinoma. The CDR3 sequence is CASSEDLGASYEPQHF. CDR3 bases: TGTGCCAGCAGTGAAGATCTGGGGGCCTCCTATGAGCCCCAGCATTTT.